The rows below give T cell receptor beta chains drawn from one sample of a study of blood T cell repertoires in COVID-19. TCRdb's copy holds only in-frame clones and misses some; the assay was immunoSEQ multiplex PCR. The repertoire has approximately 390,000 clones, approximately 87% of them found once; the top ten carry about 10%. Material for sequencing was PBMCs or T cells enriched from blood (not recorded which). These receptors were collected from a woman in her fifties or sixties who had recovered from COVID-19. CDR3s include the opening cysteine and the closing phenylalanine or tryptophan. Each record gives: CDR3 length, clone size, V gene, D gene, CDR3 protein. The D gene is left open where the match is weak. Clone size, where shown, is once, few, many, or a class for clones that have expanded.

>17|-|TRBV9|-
CASSPGVDGRRNFEAFF
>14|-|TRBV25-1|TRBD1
CASSESGNRGGYTF
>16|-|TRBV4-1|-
CASSPNPGISGNTIYF
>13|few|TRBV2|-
CASSSSWLYEQYF
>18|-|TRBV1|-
CTRIPTGPRGLGVEKLFF
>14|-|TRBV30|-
CAWSVGGRNQPQHF
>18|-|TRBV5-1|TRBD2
CASSLGTLAGGSTDTQYF
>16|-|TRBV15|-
CATSRDLGAGGNTIYF
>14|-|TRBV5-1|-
CASSLREANYGYTF
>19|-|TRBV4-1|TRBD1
CASSQDKPPGGGKNQPQHF
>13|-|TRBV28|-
CASTATGYQPQHF
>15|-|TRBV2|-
CASSEQSFSADTQYF
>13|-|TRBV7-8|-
CASSFLGSFEQYF
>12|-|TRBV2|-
CASSEREWPQHF
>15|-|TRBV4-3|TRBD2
CASSQVASGVYEQFF
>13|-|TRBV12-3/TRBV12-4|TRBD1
CASSHGTVYEQYF
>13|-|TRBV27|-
CASSLSWAQPQHF
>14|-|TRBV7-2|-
CASRSLKGQNEQFF
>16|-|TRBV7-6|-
CASSLEASDGFGTQYF
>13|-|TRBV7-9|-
CASSLVREAPLHF
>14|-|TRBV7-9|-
CASSPSGGRYEQYF
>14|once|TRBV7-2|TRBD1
CASSSTGAREKLFF
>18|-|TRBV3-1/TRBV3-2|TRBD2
CASSQDRASGGLQETQYF
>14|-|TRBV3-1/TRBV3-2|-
CASSQDPGNYGYTF
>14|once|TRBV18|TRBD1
CASSLGQDTGELFF
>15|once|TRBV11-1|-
CASSLARIQGSPLHF
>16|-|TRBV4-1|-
CASSQVAGMGGNTIYF
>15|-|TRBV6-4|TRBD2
CASSERLAGGNEQFF
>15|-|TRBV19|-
CATQPGHSFGNTIYF
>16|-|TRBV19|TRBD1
CASSKDRGPQGTEAFF
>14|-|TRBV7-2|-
CASSEAQYTGELFF
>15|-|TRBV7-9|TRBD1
CASSPRTGVGNTIYF
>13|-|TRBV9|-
CASSSGVGQPQHF
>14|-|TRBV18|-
CASSPNGMNTEAFF
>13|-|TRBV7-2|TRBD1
CASSTDRGNTIYF
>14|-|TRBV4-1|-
CASSQTGTSETQYF
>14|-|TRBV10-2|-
CASSDGAGQWGYTF
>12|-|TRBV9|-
CAGGGYNYGYTF
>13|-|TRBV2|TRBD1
CATRTGSSSPLHF
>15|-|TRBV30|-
CAWSVGSRAQYGYTF
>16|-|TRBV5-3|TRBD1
CARSHLRQGQSYEQYF
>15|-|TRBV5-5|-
CASSLGFDLSYGYTF
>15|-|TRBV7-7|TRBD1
CASSLADRGQETQYF
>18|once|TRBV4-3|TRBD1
CASSQAWKGDRMNTEAFF
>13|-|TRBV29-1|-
CSVDGDSNTEAFF
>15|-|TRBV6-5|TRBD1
CASSYSRGGEDTIYF
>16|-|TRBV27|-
CASSLSAGLGGQPQHF
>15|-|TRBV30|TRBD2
CAWNRLAGITDTQYF
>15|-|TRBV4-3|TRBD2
CASSQRTSQSYEQYF
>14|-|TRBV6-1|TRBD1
CASSEGQGGYEQYF
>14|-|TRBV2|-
CASSEIVSENTIYF
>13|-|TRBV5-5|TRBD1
CASSQQGNYGYTF
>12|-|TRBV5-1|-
CASSYSNYGYTF
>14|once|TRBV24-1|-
CATSAENRGNEQFF
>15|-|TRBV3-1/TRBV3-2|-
CASSQEGAGVEKLFF
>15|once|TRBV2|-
CASSVQQGNTGELFF
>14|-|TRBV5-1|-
CASSLESGAGSPNF
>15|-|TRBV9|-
CASSVDRALNTEAFF